The clone carrying this T cell receptor (beta chain) was seen at least ten times. Researchers attached unique molecular identifiers to individual cDNA molecules. TCRdb fed the 5' RACE reads into MiXCR, producing one record per CDR3 protein. The sample carries over 60,000 distinct CDR3 sequences, over 10% recorded once. The sample originates from a study of early T cells in non-severe SARS-CoV-2 infection. The CDR3 is 14 amino acids. Trimming cost V 3 bases and J 7 bases, with 14 bases left between them. CDR1 and CDR2 from the germline V gene are LGHDT and YNNKEL (reference sequence). The TCR comes from an adult who was a healthcare worker with PCR-confirmed SARS-CoV-2 infection or an uninfected control (not recorded which). The rearrangement links TRBV3-1 to TRBJ2-3; D ambiguous. The sample consisted of whole blood. The CDR3 here is CASSQPRNYHTQYF. In DNA, the CDR3 is TGTGCCAGCAGCCAGCCCCGGAATTACCATACGCAGTATTTT.